Listed here are 24 T cell receptor beta chains from one sample, sequenced in a study of T cell changes during pregnancy in multiple sclerosis. Using immunoSEQ multiplex PCR, the repertoire was profiled, and TCRdb retains in-frame clones only, with some absent. This repertoire shows around 35,000 clones, just over 90% found once; its top ten account for 9.5% to 15%. The sequences come from CD8+ T cells from peripheral blood mononuclear cells, collected in the first trimester of pregnancy. These receptors originate from a female donor with multiple sclerosis, enrolled in a pregnancy study.

The V call is TRBV2, the J call TRBJ2-2, with TRBD1 as a possible D gene (6 bases). V shed 7 bases and J shed 0 bases, with 12 bases lying between them. The CDR3 contains 15 residues. Germline V gene sequence: CDR1 SNHLY, CDR2 FYNNEI. CDR3 residues: CASTLRTANTGELFF. The CDR3 DNA follows: TGTGCCAGCACCCTACGGACAGCGAACACCGGGGAGCTGTTTTTT.

V and J are TRBV18 and TRBJ2-7, with D possibly matching TRBD1 (5 bases). The CDR3 extends over 12 amino acids. Between the trimmed V and J ends, which lost 3 bases and 4 bases, there was a span of 7 bases. The germline gives CDR1 KGHSH, CDR2 LQKENI. This chain's CDR3 is CASSPGQYEQYF. Here the CDR3 DNA reads TGTGCCAGCTCACCTGGACAATACGAGCAGTACTTC. Together with reference TRBV18 and TRBJ2-7, the CDR3 gives the full variable domain: NAGVMQNPRHLVRRRGQEARLRCSPMKGHSHVYWYRQLPEEGLKFMVYLQKENIIDESGMPKERFSAEFPKEGPSILRIQQVVRGDSAAYFCASSPGQYEQYFGPGTRLTVT.

The chain is built from TRBV27 and TRBJ1-1; D is undetermined. The CDR3 length is 14 residues. Trimming removed 5 bases from V and 4 bases from J, with 14 bases in between. The germline V gene encodes CDR1 MNHEY and CDR2 SMNVEV (reference sequence). CDR3 protein: CASSPFGGGTEAFF. CDR3 coding DNA: TGTGCCAGCAGTCCCTTCGGCGGCGGCACTGAAGCTTTCTTT.

This clone was detected once. The chain recombines TRBV14 with TRBJ2-2; D gene unclear. The CDR3 consists of 15 residues. V dropped 0 bases and J dropped 4 bases, with 9 bases sitting between them. Germline V gene sequence: CDR1 SGHDN, CDR2 FVKESK. As DNA, the CDR3 is TGTGCCAGCAGCCAAGAAGCTCGGGTCACCGGGGAGCTGTTTTTT. It translates to CASSQEARVTGELFF.

This rearrangement joins TRBV5-4 to TRBJ1-2; D possibly corresponds to TRBD1 (5 bases). The CDR3 length is 14 residues. Trimming removed 1 base from V and 8 bases from J, with 15 bases in between. Germline V gene data show CDR1 as SGHNT and CDR2 as YYREEE (reference sequence). The DNA for the CDR3 is TGTGCCAGCAGCTTGAAGGGGCTCCCCGGGGGCTACACCTTC. It yields the protein CASSLKGLPGGYTF.

The V and J genes are TRBV25-1 and TRBJ1-6; 10 bases line up with TRBD1. This CDR3 is 13 amino acids long. Germline lookup yields CDR1 MGHDK and CDR2 SYGVNS. V was pared by 3 bases and J by 16 bases, with 6 bases of the junction left unmatched. This chain's CDR3 is CASSDLGDRGLHF. In DNA, the CDR3 is TGTGCCAGCAGTGACCTTGGGGACAGGGGACTCCACTTT.

V and J are TRBV2 and TRBJ2-3; D is perhaps TRBD1 (6 bases). Germline V lookup: CDR1 SNHLY, CDR2 FYNNEI. V was clipped by 3 bases and J by 1 base, with 11 bases between them. The CDR3 consists of 15 residues. CDR3 residues: CASSDRGSGTDTQYF. The CDR3 DNA reads TGTGCCAGCAGTGACAGGGGATCGGGCACAGATACGCAGTATTTT.

The chain carries TRBV7-6 and TRBJ2-1; the D gene is possibly TRBD2 (5 bases). V lost 1 base to trimming and J lost 4 bases, with 8 bases between them. The germline V gene encodes CDR1 SGHVS and CDR2 FNYEAQ. This CDR3 comprises 14 residues. Here the CDR3 DNA reads TGTGCCAGCAGCTTAGGAGGGAATTACAATGAGCAGTTCTTC. Protein product: CASSLGGNYNEQFF.

The chain combines TRBV7-2 with TRBJ2-7, with D perhaps TRBD2 (5 bases). V gave up 3 bases and J gave up 4 bases, with 13 bases separating them. Germline values: CDR1 SGHTA, CDR2 FQGNSA. The CDR3 consists of 14 residues. The CDR3 bases are TGTGCCAGCAGCTTTATTAGACTATCGTACGAGCAGTACTTC. Protein product: CASSFIRLSYEQYF.

V gene TRBV7-9 combines with J gene TRBJ2-7; D is perhaps TRBD1 (6 bases). Trimming cost V 3 bases and J 4 bases, with 13 bases left between them. Germline lookup yields CDR1 SEHNR and CDR2 FQNEAQ (reference sequence). The CDR3 covers 14 residues. CDR3 DNA: TGTGCCAGCAGCTTCAGGGGAGTGGGGTACGAGCAGTACTTC. Its translation is CASSFRGVGYEQYF.

The V and J genes are TRBV28 and TRBJ2-3; a weak D match, TRBD1 (6 bases). V lost 6 bases and J lost 4, with 17 bases in between. Germline-derived CDR1 and CDR2 are MDHEN and SYDVKM. CDR3 length: 15 amino acids. Written as DNA, the CDR3 is TGTGCCAGCAGGTCACAGGGTTATGCCCCAGATACGCAGTATTTT. This translates into CASRSQGYAPDTQYF.

This chain uses TRBV5-1 with TRBJ1-1, with D perhaps matching TRBD1 (5 bases). Trimming took off 0 bases at V and 0 bases at J, with 24 bases between the two ends. CDR1 is SGHRS, CDR2 YFSETQ, per germline. This CDR3 is built from 20 residues. CDR3 sequence reads: CASSLVGGLNEAYMNTEAFF. CDR3 DNA sequence: TGCGCCAGCAGCTTGGTGGGGGGGTTAAATGAGGCTTACATGAACACTGAAGCTTTCTTT.

As for this clone: Relative to the germline gene, one junction end is altered; a read error may explain this. The chain couples TRBV7-9 to TRBJ1-2, with D unclear. The germline V gene encodes CDR1 SEHNR and CDR2 FQNEAQ (reference sequence). This CDR3 is 10 amino acids long. The DNA for the CDR3 is TGTGCCAGCAGCTCCCCGGGTCTCTACTTC. Translating it yields CASSSPGLYF.

This chain uses TRBV6-1 with TRBJ2-7; D might be TRBD1 (7 bases). The V gene's germline CDR1 is MNHNS and CDR2 SASEGT. The CDR3 spans 15 residues. Trimming took 1 base from V and 4 from J, leaving 14 bases between them. Here the CDR3 reads CASSEEGQGGYEQYF. The CDR3 nucleotides are TGTGCCAGCAGTGAAGAAGGGCAGGGGGGATACGAGCAGTACTTC.

This chain joins TRBV9 and TRBJ2-2; 8 nucleotides agree with TRBD2. Germline CDR1 reads SGDLS; CDR2 reads YYNGEE. V lost 1 base to trimming and J lost 6 bases; unmatched junction nucleotides: 5. This CDR3 comprises 15 residues. CDR3 nucleotides: TGTGCCAGCAGCGTATATGTGGGACTAGCCGGGGAGCTGTTTTTT. The encoded protein is CASSVYVGLAGELFF.

This chain uses TRBV6-6 with TRBJ2-2, with D possibly being TRBD1 (6 bases). This CDR3 spans 14 amino acids. The V end was cut by 7 bases, the J end by 5 bases, with 14 bases between. The germline CDR1 and CDR2 sequences are MNHNY and SVGAGI (reference sequence). In DNA form, the CDR3 reads TGTGCCAGCATTCCAACGCAGGGGACCGGGGAGCTGTTTTTT. Translated: CASIPTQGTGELFF.

The V and J genes are TRBV5-1 and TRBJ2-1, with TRBD2 identical over 11 bases. The V gene's germline CDR1 is SGHRS and CDR2 YFSETQ. The CDR3 extends over 16 amino acids. Trimming at V came to 5 bases and at J to 6 bases, leaving 10 bases not matched to a gene. Here the CDR3 reads CASRGLAGGSPNEQFF. As DNA, the CDR3 is TGCGCCAGCAGAGGTCTAGCGGGAGGATCCCCCAATGAGCAGTTCTTC.

The genes are TRBV28 and TRBJ1-2; unclear D gene. Germline loops: CDR1 MDHEN, CDR2 SYDVKM. The CDR3 runs 14 residues. Trimming removed 3 bases at V and 5 bases at J, with 13 bases between. Here the CDR3 DNA reads TGTGCCAGCAGTTTTCGGGGTGAAGATTATGGCTACACCTTC. This sequence encodes CASSFRGEDYGYTF.

The chain links TRBV28 to TRBJ1-5, with a weak D call TRBD1 (6 bases). The CDR3 is 15 amino acids. V dropped 2 bases and J dropped 2 bases, with 10 bases sitting between them. CDR1 MDHEN and CDR2 SYDVKM come from the germline V gene. The CDR3 is CASSLPPGGNQPQHF. CDR3 DNA sequence: TGTGCCAGCAGTTTACCGCCAGGGGGCAATCAGCCCCAGCATTTT.

The chain has TRBV11-2 and TRBJ2-3, with TRBD2 matching over 7 bases. Unmatched junction bases numbered 2, after V lost 4 bases and J lost 1 base. The CDR3 is 14 amino acids. Germline V gene lookup returns CDR1 SGHAT and CDR2 FQNNGV. For the CDR3, the DNA is TGTGCCAGCAGCTCGGGGAGGGGCACAGATACGCAGTATTTT. This sequence encodes CASSSGRGTDTQYF.

The CDR3 loop is CASIRRQGAQETQYF. The CDR3 coding sequence is TGTGCCAGCATTCGTAGACAGGGAGCCCAAGAGACCCAGTACTTC. V usage is TRBV6-5 and J usage is TRBJ2-5; 7 nucleotides align to TRBD1. This CDR3 is built from 15 residues. From germline, CDR1 is MNHEY and CDR2 SVGAGI. V lost 7 bases to trimming and J lost 1 base; unmatched junction nucleotides: 9.

The chain links TRBV14 to TRBJ1-1; perhaps TRBD1 as D (5 bases). This CDR3 region has 13 residues. V was pared by 3 bases and J by 8 bases, with 13 bases between. The germline CDR1 and CDR2 sequences are SGHDN and FVKESK. Here the CDR3 reads CASSHISGAEAFF. In nucleotides, the CDR3 is TGTGCCAGCAGCCACATTAGCGGGGCCGAAGCTTTCTTT.

The table lists this clone with a count of one. The rearrangement joins TRBV27 to TRBJ2-7; D possibly corresponds to TRBD2 (5 bases). V lost 3 bases, J lost 3 bases, and 9 bases lay in between. The CDR3 is made up of 13 amino acids. Germline CDR1 reads MNHEY; CDR2 reads SMNVEV (reference sequence). In nucleotides, the CDR3 is TGTGCCAGCAGTTTCCTCGGGGACTACGAGCAGTACTTC. Residues: CASSFLGDYEQYF.

The chain has TRBV2 and TRBJ2-7, with TRBD2 as a possible D gene (6 bases). The CDR3 is 17 residues long. Trimming stripped 2 bases from V and 0 bases from J, with 17 bases between. The V gene's germline CDR1 is SNHLY and CDR2 FYNNEI. CDR3: CASSENPSSVSSYEQYF. CDR3 in DNA: TGTGCCAGCAGTGAAAACCCCTCTAGCGTAAGCTCCTACGAGCAGTACTTC.